The rows below give T cell receptor beta chains drawn from one sample of a study of T cells in Graves' hyperthyroidism and ophthalmopathy. TCRdb processed the multiplex PCR reads anew with MiXCR; each CDR3 protein has one entry. This table holds approximately 640,000 distinct CDR3 sequences, about 45% found once. Sample: peripheral blood or thyroid tissue (not recorded which). The receptor source for this set is an adult man with Graves' disease, either hyperthyroidism or ophthalmopathy (not recorded which). Both conserved end residues are part of each CDR3. D genes are given only for firm matches. Clone size is shown for a subset of rows, as once, few, many or a class of expanded clone.

V	size	J	D	DNA	CDR3
TRBV7-9	many	TRBJ2-7	.	TGTGCCAGCAGCTTACCGGGGGGCAGCTCCTACGAGCAGTACTTC	CASSLPGGSSYEQYF
TRBV24-1	many	TRBJ1-2	.	TGTGCCACCAGTGATGAATTTAGACAGGATCCGGATGGCTACACCTTC	CATSDEFRQDPDGYTF
TRBV29-1	many	TRBJ1-1	.	TGCAGCGTTGAATCGGGCACAGGGACTGAAGCTTTCTTT	CSVESGTGTEAFF
TRBV29-1	.	TRBJ1-3	TRBD1	TGCAGCGGGACAGGGGCCAATGGCTACACCATATATTTT	CSGTGANGYTIYF
TRBV9	.	TRBJ2-5	.	TGTGCCAGCAGCCAAGAAGGGGGGCAAGAGACCCAGCACTTC	CASSQEGGQETQHF
TRBV25-1	.	TRBJ1-2	.	TGTGCCAGCAGTGAAGTGGGGGTTGCCAACTATGGCTACACCTTC	CASSEVGVANYGYTF
TRBV10-3	few	TRBJ1-1	TRBD1	TGTGCCATCAGGGGAGGGGGCAGTGAAGCTTTCTTT	CAIRGGGSEAFF
TRBV2	.	TRBJ1-2	.	TGTGCCAGCATTGAAAGTCTCACCAACGGCTACACCTTC	CASIESLTNGYTF
TRBV6-6	.	TRBJ1-1	.	TGTGCCAGCAGTAACCTGGAAAGGAGGAACACTGAAGCTTTCTTT	CASSNLERRNTEAFF
TRBV9	.	TRBJ2-5	.	TGTGCCAGCAGCGTAGGGGTTTTCGAGGAGACCCAGTACTTC	CASSVGVFEETQYF
TRBV20-1	.	TRBJ2-7	.	TGCAGTGCTAGAGGGGGCCCCGGGAGCTCCTACGAGCAGTACTTC	CSARGGPGSSYEQYF
TRBV20-1	few	TRBJ1-3	.	TGCAGTGCTAGAGGCCCGACAGTGCCCTCTGGAAACACCATATATTTT	CSARGPTVPSGNTIYF
TRBV7-9	many	TRBJ2-5	.	TGTGCCAGCAGCTTGGTGGTCGGTGAGACCCAGTACTTC	CASSLVVGETQYF
TRBV12-3/TRBV12-4	.	TRBJ1-2	.	TGTGCCAGCAGTTACTCGAGTATCAGGGGCTCAGACTATGGCTACACCTTC	CASSYSSIRGSDYGYTF
TRBV15	.	TRBJ1-4	TRBD1	TGTGCCACCAGCAGATCCGGGACAGGGCATGAAAAACTGTTTTTT	CATSRSGTGHEKLFF
TRBV7-2	.	TRBJ2-7	TRBD2	TGTGCCAGCAGCCGAGGGACTAGCGGGAACGTCGAGCAGTACTTC	CASSRGTSGNVEQYF
TRBV7-9	.	TRBJ2-5	.	TGTGCCAGCAGCCCCTCCGGACTAGGGGGGGGGGAGACCCAGTACTTC	CASSPSGLGGGETQYF
TRBV2	.	TRBJ2-7	.	TGTGCCAGCAGTGAATTACGGGACACGGGGGCCTACGAGCAGTACTTC	CASSELRDTGAYEQYF
TRBV10-3	many	TRBJ1-1	.	TGTGCCATCAGTGAGAGGGGGTACGATACTGAAGCTTTCTTT	CAISERGYDTEAFF
TRBV2	once	TRBJ1-6	TRBD1	TGTGCCAGCAGTGATTTGACAGGGGGCGGTTCACCCCTCCACTTT	CASSDLTGGGSPLHF
TRBV14	many	TRBJ2-7	.	TGTGCCAGCAGCCACCAAGGCTACGAGCAGTACTTC	CASSHQGYEQYF
TRBV10-3	few	TRBJ1-4	.	TGTGCCACCCGGGACTCGGCTAATGAAAAACTGTTTTTT	CATRDSANEKLFF
TRBV6-1	.	TRBJ2-7	.	TGTGCCAGCAGTGAAGCGCTTTTAGGGGGGGACTACGAGCAGTACTTC	CASSEALLGGDYEQYF
TRBV12-3/TRBV12-4	few	TRBJ1-4	.	TGTGCCTCTCGAGGGGCGGATGAAAAACTGTTTTTT	CASRGADEKLFF
TRBV7-9	.	TRBJ2-6	TRBD1	TGTGCCAGCAGCTCCTACAGGGGGACCGGGGCCAACGTCCTGACTTTC	CASSSYRGTGANVLTF
TRBV7-8	.	TRBJ1-1	.	TGCGCCAGCAGCCAAGGGGTCGGGGATCCCACTGAAGCTTTCTTT	CASSQGVGDPTEAFF
TRBV7-2	.	TRBJ2-7	TRBD1	TGTGCCAGCACCCGCCCGGGGACAGGCTACGAGCAGTACTTC	CASTRPGTGYEQYF
TRBV10-3	.	TRBJ2-5	TRBD2	TGTGCCATCAGTGAGTCGATGGGACTAGCGGGAGGGGGCCAAGAGACCCAGTACTTC	CAISESMGLAGGGQETQYF
TRBV9	.	TRBJ2-5	TRBD2	TGTGCCAGCAGCGTGGGACTAGCGGGGGGCCAGCAAGAGACCCAGTACTTC	CASSVGLAGGQQETQYF
TRBV5-1	.	TRBJ1-1	.	TGCGCCAGCAGCCGGGGACCGCAAAACACTGAAGCTTTCTTT	CASSRGPQNTEAFF
TRBV2	many	TRBJ1-1	.	TGTGCCAGCGGGACGAACACTGAAGCTTTCTTT	CASGTNTEAFF
TRBV29-1	.	TRBJ1-1	.	.	CSVDRGWATGTTFF
TRBV19	few	TRBJ1-5	.	TGTGCCAGTAGTATAGCGTCAGGCTATAGCAATCAGCCCCAGCATTTT	CASSIASGYSNQPQHF
TRBV12-3/TRBV12-4	many	TRBJ1-1	.	TGTGCCAGCAGTTCCGACATGAACACTGAAGCTTTCTTT	CASSSDMNTEAFF
TRBV20-1	few	TRBJ1-5	.	TGCAGTGCTAGCAGTCATCCGGGCAGCCAGAATCAGCCCCAGCATTTT	CSASSHPGSQNQPQHF
TRBV5-1	many	TRBJ1-1	.	TGCGCCAGCAGCATGACAGATGGAGAAGCTTTCTTT	CASSMTDGEAFF
TRBV12-3/TRBV12-4	.	TRBJ1-5	.	TGTGCCAGCAGCCTACAAGGTGCCGGGGGCCAGCCCCAGCATTTT	CASSLQGAGGQPQHF
TRBV12-3/TRBV12-4	.	TRBJ2-7	.	TGTGCCAGCAGGGCGACATGGGGAGGCGAGCAGTACTTC	CASRATWGGEQYF
TRBV12-3/TRBV12-4	.	TRBJ1-2	TRBD1	TGTGCCAGCAGGGTGGGACAGGGCGGACACACCTTC	CASRVGQGGHTF
TRBV6-1	.	TRBJ1-5	.	TGTGCCATCAGTGAGTCCGGGACTGAACATTTT	CAISESGTEHF
TRBV19	.	TRBJ2-2	.	TGTGCCAGTAGTGTTTCCAGCGCCTCCGGGGAGCTGTTTTTT	CASSVSSASGELFF
TRBV20-1	.	TRBJ1-2	.	TGCAGTGCTAGATTCAGGGGTGGCTACACCTTC	CSARFRGGYTF
TRBV7-8	.	TRBJ2-7	.	TGTGCCAGCAGCTTAAATCCAGACTACGAGCAGTACTTC	CASSLNPDYEQYF
TRBV9	.	TRBJ2-6	.	TGTGCCAGCAGCCAACACAGTCAAAGCTCTGGGGCCAACGTCCTGACTTTC	CASSQHSQSSGANVLTF
TRBV19	few	TRBJ2-7	TRBD2	TGTGCCAGTAGTGCCAGGACTAGCGGGAGAAACTACGAGCAGTACTTC	CASSARTSGRNYEQYF
TRBV6-5	.	TRBJ1-1	.	TGTGCCAGCAGTGCCTGGGATATTGGGACTGAAGCTTTCTTT	CASSAWDIGTEAFF
TRBV7-8	few	TRBJ1-1	.	TGCGCCAGCAGCCAAGGGCCTACCTCAGGGACTGAAGCTTTCTTT	CASSQGPTSGTEAFF
TRBV7-9	many	TRBJ1-6	.	TGTGCCAGCAGCTTGGTTAATTCACCCCTCCACTTT	CASSLVNSPLHF